Listed below are T cell receptor beta chains from one sample, sequenced in a study of PD-1 blockade in mismatch repair-deficient tumors. Data came from immunoSEQ multiplex PCR; TCRdb stores just in-frame clones and leaves some out. This table has some 9,700 clones, 87% appearing once. What these receptors recognize is not known. The sequenced sample was cells cultured in vitro, obtained from a patient treated with pembrolizumab. The receptors stem from an adult with mismatch repair-deficient cancer. Each CDR3 is given with its conserved first and last residue. The D gene is left open where the match is weak. The listing skips clone size in some rows; elsewhere it reads once, few, many or a size class.

cdr3_length	d_call	clone_size	v_call	j_call	cdr3_aa	cdr3_nt
14	NA	NA	TRBV18	TRBJ2-1	CASSPQSQGNEQFF	TGTGCCAGCTCACCACAATCGCAGGGTAATGAGCAGTTCTTC
17	TRBD2	NA	TRBV9	TRBJ2-1	CASSGSGRALSYNEQFF	TGTGCCAGCAGCGGTAGCGGGAGGGCCTTGTCCTACAATGAGCAGTTCTTC
15	TRBD2	NA	TRBV2	TRBJ2-7	CASKDRGLAGLGQYF	TGTGCCAGCAAGGACAGGGGACTAGCGGGACTGGGGCAGTACTTC
15	TRBD1	NA	TRBV27	TRBJ2-7	CASRGQGLLSYEQYF	TGTGCCAGCAGGGGACAGGGGTTGCTCTCCTACGAGCAGTACTTC
14	NA	NA	TRBV7-9	TRBJ1-2	CASSSTYARDGYTF	TGTGCCAGCAGCTCCACTTACGCTAGGGATGGCTACACCTTC
13	NA	NA	TRBV4-2	TRBJ1-2	CASSTGSDYGYTF	TGTGCCAGCAGCACGGGCTCAGACTATGGCTACACCTTC
13	TRBD1	NA	TRBV19	TRBJ1-2	CASSPDRRWGYTF	TGTGCCAGTAGTCCGGACAGGCGCTGGGGCTACACCTTC
13	TRBD1	NA	TRBV13	TRBJ2-7	CASSDRVAYEQYF	TGTGCCAGCAGCGACAGGGTGGCCTACGAGCAGTACTTC
14	TRBD1	once	TRBV5-1	TRBJ1-2	CASSLGQGSDGYTF	TGCGCCAGCAGCTTAGGACAGGGATCGGACGGCTACACCTTC
12	NA	NA	TRBV5-1	TRBJ2-7	CASSTDSYEQYF	TGCGCCAGCAGCACGGACAGCTACGAGCAGTACTTC
13	NA	once	TRBV25-1	TRBJ1-4	CASSEGHNEKLFF	TGTGCCAGCAGTGAAGGGCATAATGAAAAACTGTTTTTT
15	NA	NA	TRBV28	TRBJ2-7	CASSHSGTPAYEQYF	TGTGCCAGCAGTCACTCCGGGACACCTGCCTACGAGCAGTACTTC
16	NA	NA	TRBV7-2	TRBJ1-1	CASTTTSTALNTEAFF	TGTGCCAGCACCACAACCTCGACAGCTCTGAACACTGAAGCTTTCTTT
16	TRBD1	NA	TRBV19	TRBJ1-4	CASGEDRETTNEKLFF	TGTGCCAGTGGAGAGGACAGGGAAACAACTAATGAAAAACTGTTTTTT
14	NA	NA	TRBV27	TRBJ2-7	CASSLTGFRGEQYF	TGTGCCAGCAGTCTAACAGGGTTCCGAGGCGAGCAGTACTTC
15	NA	NA	TRBV15	TRBJ2-7	CATSREVGKASEQYF	TGTGCCACCAGCAGAGAGGTTGGAAAAGCCTCCGAGCAGTACTTC
15	TRBD2	NA	TRBV14	TRBJ2-3	CASSPTSGGPDTQYF	TGTGCCAGCAGCCCGACTAGCGGGGGACCAGATACGCAGTATTTT
13	NA	once	TRBV10-1	TRBJ2-3	CARRGLYTDTQYF	TGCGCCAGGAGGGGCCTCTACACAGATACGCAGTATTTT
13	NA	NA	TRBV11-2	TRBJ1-2	CASSQGFNYGYTF	TGTGCCAGCAGCCAGGGGTTCAACTATGGCTACACCTTC
12	NA	NA	TRBV7-9	TRBJ1-1	CASSSQGVEAFF	TGTGCCAGCAGCTCACAGGGAGTTGAAGCTTTCTTT
17	NA	NA	TRBV5-1	TRBJ1-6	CASSLSRQGKGNSPLHF	TGCGCCAGCAGCTTAAGTAGGCAGGGGAAGGGGAATTCACCCCTCCACTTT
18	TRBD1	NA	TRBV7-9	TRBJ1-1	CASSLENRGAGPNTEAFF	TGTGCCAGCAGCTTAGAAAACAGGGGGGCAGGGCCGAACACTGAAGCTTTCTTT
17	NA	once	TRBV28	TRBJ2-2	CASNPLVWGMNTGELFF	TGTGCCAGCAACCCCTTGGTCTGGGGGATGAACACCGGGGAGCTGTTTTTT
13	NA	few	TRBV19	TRBJ1-2	CASSILAGHGYTF	TGTGCCAGTAGTATCCTCGCAGGTCATGGCTACACCTTC
14	NA	NA	TRBV7-2	TRBJ2-3	CASKSAGSTDTQYF	TGTGCCAGCAAAAGCGCGGGAAGCACAGATACGCAGTATTTT
16	TRBD2	once	TRBV7-3	TRBJ2-3	CASSLMASGRTDTQYF	TGTGCCAGCAGCTTAATGGCTAGCGGGCGGACAGATACGCAGTATTTT
14	NA	NA	TRBV29-1	TRBJ2-3	CSVVAASVGDTQYF	TGCAGCGTTGTCGCAGCCTCGGTGGGAGATACGCAGTATTTT
13	NA	NA	TRBV10-1	TRBJ1-1	CASSETGGTEAFF	TGCGCCAGCAGTGAGACGGGGGGCACTGAAGCTTTCTTT
15	NA	NA	TRBV11-1	TRBJ2-1	CASSPRGGARIEQFF	TGTGCCAGCAGCCCTAGAGGAGGGGCTCGGATTGAGCAGTTCTTC
18	TRBD1	NA	TRBV29-1	TRBJ2-1	CSVRTGGMRLADYNEQFF	TGCAGCGTACGGACAGGGGGCATGAGGCTAGCTGACTACAATGAGCAGTTCTTC
13	NA	NA	TRBV5-1	TRBJ2-5	CASSSGRGETQYF	TGCGCCAGCAGCTCCGGGAGAGGTGAGACCCAGTACTTC
16	NA	NA	TRBV10-3	TRBJ2-2	CAISESGKGNTGELFF	TGTGCCATCAGTGAGTCGGGAAAGGGCAACACCGGGGAGCTGTTTTTT
15	NA	NA	TRBV6-5	TRBJ1-3	CASSYSQGTGNTIYF	TGTGCCAGCAGTTACTCCCAGGGAACTGGAAACACCATATATTTT
11	NA	NA	TRBV6-5	TRBJ2-7	CASRATYEQYF	TGTGCCAGCAGGGCGACCTACGAGCAGTACTTC
14	NA	NA	TRBV7-9	TRBJ1-1	CASSLTGTNTEAFF	TGTGCCAGCAGCTTAACAGGGACGAACACTGAAGCTTTCTTT
16	NA	NA	TRBV9	TRBJ2-3	CASSPRGMGGTDTQYF	TGTGCCAGCAGCCCGAGGGGGATGGGGGGCACAGATACGCAGTATTTT
14	NA	NA	TRBV19	TRBJ2-1	CATKLAQNGNEQFF	TGTGCCACTAAGCTAGCCCAAAACGGGAATGAGCAGTTCTTC
14	NA	NA	TRBV2	TRBJ2-1	CASSRSADYNEQFF	TGTGCCAGCAGTCGTTCGGCAGATTACAATGAGCAGTTCTTC
15	TRBD1	NA	TRBV7-8	TRBJ1-4	CASSPTRQGTEKLFF	TGTGCCAGCAGCCCTACGCGACAGGGTACTGAAAAACTGTTTTTT
13	NA	NA	TRBV27	TRBJ1-4	CASSLRRNEKLFF	TGTGCCAGCAGTTTGAGGCGGAATGAAAAACTGTTTTTT
15	TRBD1	NA	TRBV6-1	TRBJ1-4	CASSGSGTGFEKLFF	TGTGCCAGCAGTGGATCCGGGACAGGGTTTGAAAAACTGTTTTTT
14	NA	NA	TRBV9	TRBJ2-7	CASSPLGAAYEQYF	TGTGCCAGCAGCCCGCTGGGGGCCGCCTACGAGCAGTACTTC
17	NA	NA	TRBV9	TRBJ1-3	CASSVVSELSSGNTIYF	TGTGCCAGCAGCGTAGTGAGTGAGTTAAGCTCTGGAAACACCATATATTTT
15	NA	NA	TRBV11-1	TRBJ2-1	CASSLGDGSYNEQFF	TGTGCCAGCAGCTTGGGCGATGGCTCCTACAATGAGCAGTTCTTC
14	TRBD1	NA	TRBV6-4	TRBJ2-3	CASSWTGATDTQYF	TGTGCCAGCAGTTGGACAGGGGCCACAGATACGCAGTATTTT
17	NA	NA	TRBV7-6	TRBJ2-3	CASSLRRAGVETDTQYF	TGTGCCAGCAGCTTAAGGCGTGCAGGGGTGGAAACAGATACGCAGTATTTT
14	NA	NA	TRBV18	TRBJ1-6	CASSPPTRLAPLHF	TGTGCCAGCTCACCTCCTACTAGGCTCGCACCCCTCCACTTT
12	NA	NA	TRBV7-3	TRBJ2-7	CASSPLGGEQYF	TGTGCCAGCAGCCCCCTGGGTGGGGAGCAGTACTTC
13	NA	NA	TRBV6-5	TRBJ1-1	CASSYAANTEAFF	TGTGCCAGCAGTTACGCCGCGAACACTGAAGCTTTCTTT
13	NA	NA	TRBV7-3	TRBJ1-1	CASSSQLNTEAFF	TGTGCCAGCAGCTCACAACTGAACACTGAAGCTTTCTTT
14	TRBD1	NA	TRBV5-1	TRBJ1-1	CASSLEGADTEAFF	TGCGCCAGCAGCTTGGAGGGGGCCGACACTGAAGCTTTCTTT
15	NA	NA	TRBV7-2	TRBJ1-1	CASSPSGRRNTEAFF	TGTGCCAGCAGCCCCTCGGGACGGAGGAACACTGAAGCTTTCTTT
18	NA	NA	TRBV19	TRBJ1-5	CASSRAPIQGYSNQPQHF	TGTGCCAGTAGTAGGGCCCCTATCCAGGGATATAGCAATCAGCCCCAGCATTTT
13	NA	NA	TRBV19	TRBJ1-1	CASSQNLDTEAFF	TGTGCCAGTAGCCAGAACTTGGACACTGAAGCTTTCTTT
13	NA	NA	TRBV28	TRBJ2-3	CASSPRITDTQYF	TGTGCCAGCAGTCCTAGGATAACAGATACGCAGTATTTT
11	TRBD2	NA	TRBV29-1	TRBJ2-1	CSARGLAEQFF	TGCAGCGCCAGGGGACTAGCCGAACAGTTCTTC
14	NA	once	TRBV5-1	TRBJ2-3	CASSSAGGTDTQYF	TGCGCCAGCAGCTCGGCAGGGGGGACAGATACGCAGTATTTT
14	TRBD2	NA	TRBV5-6	TRBJ2-3	CASSWREGTDTQYF	TGTGCCAGCAGCTGGCGGGAGGGCACAGATACGCAGTATTTT